This T cell receptor beta chain was recorded in a study of blood T cells in healthy people across ages. Per sample, at least 5 micrograms of total RNA were extracted. The CDR3 runs 17 residues. V lost 4 bases, J lost 6 bases, and 24 bases lay in between. CDR1 MGHRA and CDR2 YSYEKL come from the germline V gene. A sample-barcoded 5' primer and a J-beta primer mix were used in a second PCR of about 7 to 12 cycles. MiXCR, run by TCRdb on the 5' RACE reads, gives a single entry per CDR3 protein. The sample includes over 1,200,000 distinct CDR3 sequences, approximately 59% of them seen just once. The receptor was isolated from a young man in good health. Sequenced material: blood. V usage is TRBV4-1 and J usage is TRBJ1-1; D is perhaps TRBD1 (6 bases). The CDR3 sequence is CASSPLWRGAPHSEAFF. CDR3 DNA: TGCGCCAGCAGCCCCCTCTGGCGGGGGGCGCCCCATTCTGAAGCTTTCTTT.